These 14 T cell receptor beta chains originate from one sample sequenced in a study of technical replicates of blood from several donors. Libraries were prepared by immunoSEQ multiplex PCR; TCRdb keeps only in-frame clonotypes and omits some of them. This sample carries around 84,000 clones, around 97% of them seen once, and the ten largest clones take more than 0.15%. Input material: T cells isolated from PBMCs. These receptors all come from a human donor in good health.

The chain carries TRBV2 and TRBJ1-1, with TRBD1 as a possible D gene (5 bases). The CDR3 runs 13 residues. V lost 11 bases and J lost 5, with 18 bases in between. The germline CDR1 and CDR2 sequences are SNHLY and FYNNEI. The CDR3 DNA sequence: TGTGCCCCGAGTGTGGGGGGATGGACTGAAGCTTTCTTT. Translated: CAPSVGGWTEAFF. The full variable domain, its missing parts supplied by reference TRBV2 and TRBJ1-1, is EPEVTQTPSHQVTQMGQEVILRCVPISNHLYFYWYRQILGQKVEFLVSFYNNEISEKSEIFDDQFSVERPDGSNFTLKIRSTKLEDSAMYFCAPSVGGWTEAFFGQGTRLTVV.

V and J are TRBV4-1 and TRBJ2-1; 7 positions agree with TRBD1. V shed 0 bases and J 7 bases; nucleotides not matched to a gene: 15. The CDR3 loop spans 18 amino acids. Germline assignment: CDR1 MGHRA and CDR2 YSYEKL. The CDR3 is CASSQEDRQGLRMNEQFF. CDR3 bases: TGCGCCAGCAGCCAAGAGGACAGACAGGGTCTAAGGATGAATGAGCAGTTCTTC.

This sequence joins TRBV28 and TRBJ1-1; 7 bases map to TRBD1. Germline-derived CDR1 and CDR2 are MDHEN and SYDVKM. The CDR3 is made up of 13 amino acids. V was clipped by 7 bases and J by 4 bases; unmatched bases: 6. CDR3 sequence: CASTNRGSTEAFF. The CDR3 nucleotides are TGTGCCAGCACAAACAGGGGCAGCACTGAAGCTTTCTTT.

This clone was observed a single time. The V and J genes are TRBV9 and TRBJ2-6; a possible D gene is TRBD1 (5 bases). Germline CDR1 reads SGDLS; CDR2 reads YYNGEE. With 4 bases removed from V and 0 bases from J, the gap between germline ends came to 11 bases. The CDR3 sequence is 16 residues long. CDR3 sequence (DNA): TGTGCCAGCAGCCAGGGAACTCACTCTGGGGCCAACGTCCTGACTTTC. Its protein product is CASSQGTHSGANVLTF.

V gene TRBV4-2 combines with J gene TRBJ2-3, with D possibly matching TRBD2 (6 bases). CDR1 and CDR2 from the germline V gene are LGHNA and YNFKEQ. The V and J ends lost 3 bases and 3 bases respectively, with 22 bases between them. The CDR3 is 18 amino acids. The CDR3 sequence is CASSQRGTDYVSTDTQYF. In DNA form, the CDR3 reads TGTGCCAGCAGCCAGAGGGGAACGGACTACGTCAGTACAGATACGCAGTATTTT.

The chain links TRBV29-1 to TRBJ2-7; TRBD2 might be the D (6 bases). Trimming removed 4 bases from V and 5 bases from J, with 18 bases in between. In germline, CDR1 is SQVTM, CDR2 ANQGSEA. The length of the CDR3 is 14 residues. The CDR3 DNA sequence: TGCAGCGTTGTGGCGGGAAATCGGGTCGACGAGCAGTACTTC. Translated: CSVVAGNRVDEQYF.

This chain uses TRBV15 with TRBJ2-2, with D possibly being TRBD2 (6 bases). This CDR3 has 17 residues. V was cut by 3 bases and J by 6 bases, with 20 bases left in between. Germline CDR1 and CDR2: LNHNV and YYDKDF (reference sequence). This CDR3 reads CATSREVRGGSAGELFF. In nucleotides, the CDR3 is TGTGCCACCAGCAGGGAGGTCCGGGGAGGTAGTGCCGGGGAGCTGTTTTTT. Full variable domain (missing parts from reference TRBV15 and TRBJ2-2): DAMVIQNPRYQVTQFGKPVTLSCSQTLNHNVMYWYQQKSSQAPKLLFHYYDKDFNNEADTPDNFQSRRPNTSFCFLDIRSPGLGDTAMYLCATSREVRGGSAGELFFGEGSRLTVL.

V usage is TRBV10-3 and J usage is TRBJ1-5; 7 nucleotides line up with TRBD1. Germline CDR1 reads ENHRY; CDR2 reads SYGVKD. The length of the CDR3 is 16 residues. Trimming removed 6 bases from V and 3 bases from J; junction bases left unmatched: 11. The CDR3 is CAISDQTGRNNQPQHF. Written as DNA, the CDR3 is TGTGCCATCAGCGATCAGACAGGGCGTAACAATCAGCCCCAGCATTTT.

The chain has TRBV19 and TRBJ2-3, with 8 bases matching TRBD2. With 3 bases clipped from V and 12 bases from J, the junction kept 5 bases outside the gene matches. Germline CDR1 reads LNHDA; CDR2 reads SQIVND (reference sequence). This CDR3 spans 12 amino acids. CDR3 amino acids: CASSMGAGEQYF. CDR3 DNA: TGTGCCAGTAGTATGGGAGCGGGGGAACAGTATTTT.

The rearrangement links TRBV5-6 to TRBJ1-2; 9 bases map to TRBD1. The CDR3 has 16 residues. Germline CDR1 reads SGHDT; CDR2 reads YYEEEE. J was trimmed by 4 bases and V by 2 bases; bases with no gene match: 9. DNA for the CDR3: TGTGCCAGCAGCTTCGATAATCGGGACAGGGCCTATGGCTACACCTTC. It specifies CASSFDNRDRAYGYTF.

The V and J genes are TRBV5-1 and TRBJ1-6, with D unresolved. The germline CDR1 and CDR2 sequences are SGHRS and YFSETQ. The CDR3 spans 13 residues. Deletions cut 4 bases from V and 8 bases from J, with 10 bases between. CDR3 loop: CASSTVIDSPLHF. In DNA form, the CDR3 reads TGCGCCAGCAGCACGGTAATTGATTCACCCCTCCACTTT.

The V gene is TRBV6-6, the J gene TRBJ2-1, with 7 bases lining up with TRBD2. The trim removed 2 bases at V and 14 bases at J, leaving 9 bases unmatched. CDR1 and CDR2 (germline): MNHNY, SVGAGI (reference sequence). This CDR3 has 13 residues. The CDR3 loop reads CASSYMAGELEFF. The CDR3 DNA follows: TGTGCCAGCAGTTACATGGCGGGAGAGCTTGAGTTCTTC.

The CDR3 protein is CASSLRLAAYNEQFF. In nucleotides, the CDR3 is TGCGCCAGCAGCTTGAGACTAGCAGCCTACAATGAGCAGTTCTTC. V is TRBV5-1 and J is TRBJ2-1; TRBD2 matches at 7 bases. Germline values: CDR1 SGHRS, CDR2 YFSETQ. J gave up 2 bases and V 1 base, and 3 bases lay outside the gene matches. There are 15 residues in the CDR3. Based on the CDR3 plus reference TRBV5-1 and TRBJ2-1, the full variable domain is KAGVTQTPRYLIKTRGQQVTLSCSPISGHRSVSWYQQTPGQGLQFLFEYFSETQRNKGNFPGRFSGRQFSNSRSEMNVSTLELGDSALYLCASSLRLAAYNEQFFGPGTRLTVL.

The CDR3 DNA reads TGCAGCGTTGGGGCGGGGACAGGGCGAAACCAAGCTTTCTTT. It translates to CSVGAGTGRNQAFF. This chain connects TRBV29-1 to TRBJ1-1, with 9 bases fitting TRBD1. The CDR3 covers 14 residues. Losses at the gene ends were 4 bases for V and 9 bases for J; bases not matched to a gene: 12. From germline, CDR1 is SQVTM and CDR2 ANQGSEA.